This is a list of T cell receptor beta chains from one sample in a study of cytomegalovirus exposure and HLA in healthy donors. Data came from immunoSEQ multiplex PCR; TCRdb stores just in-frame clones and leaves some out. The sample has around 350,000 clones, about nine tenths seen once. Sequences were obtained from PBMCs. The receptor source for this set is a woman aged 18 to 35 in good health and CMV-seronegative. Both conserved end residues are part of each CDR3. D genes are given only for firm matches. The size field is filled for only some rows; it gives once, few, many or a size class.

j_call: TRBJ2-7; clone_size: .; v_call: TRBV9; d_call: TRBD1; cdr3_aa: CASSGGQGGYEQYF; cdr3_nt: TGTGCCAGCAGCGGAGGACAGGGTGGGTACGAGCAGTACTTC
j_call: TRBJ2-7; clone_size: .; v_call: TRBV27; d_call: .; cdr3_aa: CASSRHGGSSELGF; cdr3_nt: TGTGCCAGCAGCCGACATGGAGGTAGCTCGGAACTAGGCTTC
j_call: TRBJ2-1; clone_size: .; v_call: TRBV6-5; d_call: TRBD2; cdr3_aa: CASRIVAGGHNEQFF; cdr3_nt: TGTGCCAGCAGGATAGTAGCGGGAGGTCACAATGAGCAGTTCTTC
j_call: TRBJ1-5; clone_size: .; v_call: TRBV19; d_call: .; cdr3_aa: CASSIGGGQPQHF; cdr3_nt: TGTGCCAGTAGTATAGGGGGCGGTCAGCCCCAGCATTTT
j_call: TRBJ2-1; clone_size: .; v_call: TRBV27; d_call: TRBD2; cdr3_aa: CASNPGLAGYNEQFF; cdr3_nt: TGTGCCAGCAATCCCGGACTAGCGGGTTACAATGAGCAGTTCTTC
j_call: TRBJ2-7; clone_size: once; v_call: TRBV7-2; d_call: .; cdr3_aa: CASSFQVGTRSYEQYF; cdr3_nt: TGTGCCAGCAGCTTCCAAGTCGGGACTCGCTCCTACGAGCAGTACTTC
j_call: TRBJ2-7; clone_size: .; v_call: TRBV7-9; d_call: .; cdr3_aa: CASSQGAGDRDEQYF; cdr3_nt: TGTGCCAGCAGTCAAGGGGCAGGGGATCGCGACGAGCAGTACTTC
j_call: TRBJ2-1; clone_size: .; v_call: TRBV28; d_call: TRBD2; cdr3_aa: CASSFPGLAGVREQFF; cdr3_nt: TGTGCCAGCAGTTTCCCCGGACTAGCGGGAGTGAGGGAGCAGTTCTTC
j_call: TRBJ1-1; clone_size: .; v_call: TRBV2; d_call: TRBD1; cdr3_aa: CASRGTVEAFF; cdr3_nt: TGTGCCAGCAGAGGGACAGTTGAAGCTTTCTTT
j_call: TRBJ2-2; clone_size: once; v_call: TRBV5-6; d_call: TRBD1; cdr3_aa: CASSGRQGKTGELFF; cdr3_nt: TGTGCCAGCAGCGGCAGACAGGGGAAGACCGGGGAGCTGTTTTTT
j_call: TRBJ2-5; clone_size: .; v_call: TRBV5-1; d_call: .; cdr3_aa: CASSPTPVGAAETQYF; cdr3_nt: TGCGCCAGCAGCCCTACCCCGGTGGGGGCAGCTGAGACCCAGTACTTC
j_call: TRBJ1-4; clone_size: .; v_call: TRBV27; d_call: TRBD1; cdr3_aa: CASSWDRGEKLFF; cdr3_nt: TGTGCCAGCAGCTGGGACAGGGGCGAAAAACTGTTTTTT
j_call: TRBJ2-1; clone_size: few; v_call: TRBV30; d_call: .; cdr3_aa: CAIKPGINYNEQFF; cdr3_nt: TGTGCCATAAAACCGGGGATTAACTACAATGAGCAGTTCTTC
j_call: TRBJ1-3; clone_size: .; v_call: TRBV6-5; d_call: .; cdr3_aa: CASSYAGGSSGNTIYF; cdr3_nt: TGTGCCAGCAGTTACGCCGGGGGGTCCTCTGGAAACACCATATATTTT
j_call: TRBJ2-1; clone_size: .; v_call: TRBV2; d_call: TRBD1; cdr3_aa: CASANRGRLGPDEQFF; cdr3_nt: TGTGCCAGCGCAAACAGGGGGCGGCTAGGGCCCGATGAGCAGTTCTTC
j_call: TRBJ2-7; clone_size: .; v_call: TRBV19; d_call: TRBD1; cdr3_aa: CASSEWGTGAYEQYF; cdr3_nt: TGTGCCAGTAGTGAGTGGGGGACAGGGGCCTACGAGCAGTACTTC
j_call: TRBJ2-5; clone_size: .; v_call: TRBV28; d_call: TRBD1; cdr3_aa: CATLRGTGGQETQYF; cdr3_nt: TGTGCCACCCTTAGGGGGACAGGGGGCCAAGAGACCCAGTACTTC
j_call: TRBJ2-1; clone_size: .; v_call: TRBV5-1; d_call: TRBD2; cdr3_aa: CASSLVPGLGVYNEQFF; cdr3_nt: TGCGCCAGCAGCTTGGTCCCGGGACTAGGAGTCTACAATGAGCAGTTCTTC
j_call: TRBJ2-5; clone_size: .; v_call: TRBV6-5; d_call: .; cdr3_aa: CASSYSPSQETQYF; cdr3_nt: TGTGCCAGCAGTTACTCGCCCAGTCAAGAGACCCAGTACTTC
j_call: TRBJ2-7; clone_size: .; v_call: TRBV30; d_call: .; cdr3_aa: CAWKTAYEQYF; cdr3_nt: TGTGCCTGGAAGACAGCTTACGAGCAGTACTTC
j_call: TRBJ2-1; clone_size: .; v_call: TRBV27; d_call: .; cdr3_aa: CASSTFFDEQFF; cdr3_nt: TGTGCCAGCAGTACTTTTTTCGATGAGCAGTTCTTC
j_call: TRBJ1-5; clone_size: .; v_call: TRBV5-1; d_call: TRBD1; cdr3_aa: CASSHDRVGSNQPQHF; cdr3_nt: TGCGCCAGCAGCCATGACAGGGTTGGTAGCAATCAGCCCCAGCATTTT
j_call: TRBJ2-7; clone_size: .; v_call: TRBV5-4; d_call: .; cdr3_aa: CASSLSGYEQYF; cdr3_nt: TGTGCCAGCAGCTTGTCCGGGTACGAGCAGTACTTC
j_call: TRBJ1-3; clone_size: once; v_call: TRBV29-1; d_call: .; cdr3_aa: CSVAGGVNSGNTIYF; cdr3_nt: TGCAGCGTTGCGGGGGGGGTTAACTCTGGAAACACCATATATTTT
j_call: TRBJ1-2; clone_size: once; v_call: TRBV27; d_call: .; cdr3_aa: CASSIRGAVFGYTF; cdr3_nt: TGTGCCAGCAGTATTCGGGGGGCGGTTTTTGGCTACACCTTC
j_call: TRBJ2-3; clone_size: .; v_call: TRBV7-9; d_call: .; cdr3_aa: CASSPSERTDTQYF; cdr3_nt: TGTGCCAGCAGCCCATCCGAGCGCACAGATACGCAGTATTTT
j_call: TRBJ1-5; clone_size: .; v_call: TRBV2; d_call: .; cdr3_aa: CASSARRKQGHQPQHF; cdr3_nt: TGTGCCAGCAGCGCCAGGCGGAAACAGGGTCATCAGCCCCAGCATTTT
j_call: TRBJ1-2; clone_size: .; v_call: TRBV6-5; d_call: .; cdr3_aa: CASNQGNGYTF; cdr3_nt: TGTGCCAGCAACCAGGGAAATGGCTACACCTTC
j_call: TRBJ2-7; clone_size: .; v_call: TRBV27; d_call: .; cdr3_aa: CASSPRGVPREQYF; cdr3_nt: TGTGCCAGCAGTCCCAGGGGCGTGCCACGCGAGCAGTACTTC
j_call: TRBJ2-1; clone_size: .; v_call: TRBV11-3; d_call: TRBD2; cdr3_aa: CASSLSGTKQFF; cdr3_nt: TGTGCCAGCAGCTTATCCGGGACTAAGCAGTTCTTC
j_call: TRBJ1-4; clone_size: once; v_call: TRBV18; d_call: TRBD1; cdr3_aa: CASSPGQTEKLFF; cdr3_nt: TGTGCCAGCTCACCGGGACAGACGGAAAAACTGTTTTTT
j_call: TRBJ1-6; clone_size: .; v_call: TRBV27; d_call: .; cdr3_aa: CASSTGQSNSPLHF; cdr3_nt: TGTGCCAGCAGTACCGGACAGAGTAATTCACCCCTCCACTTT
j_call: TRBJ2-2; clone_size: .; v_call: TRBV11-2; d_call: TRBD1; cdr3_aa: CASSLYQGAVPGELFF; cdr3_nt: TGTGCCAGCAGCTTATATCAGGGGGCAGTTCCCGGGGAGCTGTTTTTT
j_call: TRBJ1-4; clone_size: .; v_call: TRBV5-6; d_call: .; cdr3_aa: CASSLAAVVNEKLFF; cdr3_nt: TGTGCCAGCAGCTTGGCCGCGGTGGTCAATGAAAAACTGTTTTTT
j_call: TRBJ1-4; clone_size: .; v_call: TRBV5-1; d_call: TRBD1; cdr3_aa: CASRAGQGAPKYSNEKLFF; cdr3_nt: TGCGCCAGCAGGGCTGGACAGGGGGCGCCGAAGTATTCTAATGAAAAACTGTTTTTT
j_call: TRBJ1-5; clone_size: few; v_call: TRBV6-6; d_call: TRBD1; cdr3_aa: CASRRSETGYHQPQHF; cdr3_nt: TGTGCCAGCAGACGCTCTGAGACAGGGTACCATCAGCCCCAGCATTTT
j_call: TRBJ2-1; clone_size: .; v_call: TRBV6-1; d_call: .; cdr3_aa: CASRTAWSSYNEQFF; cdr3_nt: TGTGCCAGCAGGACAGCCTGGAGCTCCTACAATGAGCAGTTCTTC
j_call: TRBJ2-7; clone_size: .; v_call: TRBV6-1; d_call: .; cdr3_aa: CASSEGLGRQFFPYEQYF; cdr3_nt: TGTGCCAGCAGTGAGGGGCTGGGCCGTCAATTTTTCCCCTACGAGCAGTACTTC
j_call: TRBJ2-3; clone_size: once; v_call: TRBV29-1; d_call: .; cdr3_aa: CSVAGTKKGDTQYF; cdr3_nt: TGCAGCGTTGCCGGGACAAAAAAGGGGGACACGCAGTATTTT
j_call: TRBJ2-3; clone_size: .; v_call: TRBV5-4; d_call: TRBD2; cdr3_aa: CATMTPGGSTDTQYF; cdr3_nt: TGTGCCACCATGACACCGGGAGGGAGCACAGATACGCAGTATTTT
j_call: TRBJ1-4; clone_size: .; v_call: TRBV15; d_call: .; cdr3_aa: CATSLQFNEKLFF; cdr3_nt: TGTGCCACCAGCTTACAGTTTAATGAAAAACTGTTTTTT
j_call: TRBJ1-1; clone_size: .; v_call: TRBV2; d_call: .; cdr3_aa: CASWVDSLNSEAFF; cdr3_nt: TGTGCCAGCTGGGTGGACAGCCTTAACTCTGAAGCTTTCTTT
j_call: TRBJ1-1; clone_size: few; v_call: TRBV16; d_call: TRBD1; cdr3_aa: CASRGQDYTEAFF; cdr3_nt: TGTGCCAGCAGAGGACAGGATTACACTGAAGCTTTCTTT
j_call: TRBJ2-3; clone_size: .; v_call: TRBV28; d_call: TRBD2; cdr3_aa: CASSVTSGRSPDTQYF; cdr3_nt: TGTGCCAGCAGTGTGACTAGCGGGAGATCCCCAGATACGCAGTATTTT
j_call: TRBJ1-2; clone_size: .; v_call: TRBV18; d_call: .; cdr3_aa: CASSPPVGGAYGYTF; cdr3_nt: TGTGCCAGCTCACCACCGGTGGGAGGGGCATATGGCTACACCTTC
j_call: TRBJ1-1; clone_size: .; v_call: TRBV2; d_call: .; cdr3_aa: CASSQIREGIF; cdr3_nt: TGTGCCAGCAGTCAAATCAGGGAAGGGATCTTT
j_call: TRBJ2-2; clone_size: once; v_call: TRBV4-1; d_call: .; cdr3_aa: CASSLPGDPLAGELFF; cdr3_nt: TGCGCCAGCAGCCTCCCGGGGGACCCCCTGGCCGGGGAGCTGTTTTTT
j_call: TRBJ2-5; clone_size: .; v_call: TRBV6-1; d_call: TRBD2; cdr3_aa: CASSEGLAGMTQYF; cdr3_nt: TGTGCCAGCAGTGAAGGACTAGCGGGCATGACCCAGTACTTC
j_call: TRBJ1-2; clone_size: .; v_call: TRBV6-7; d_call: TRBD1; cdr3_aa: CATGTGTGQHGYTF; cdr3_nt: TGTGCCACAGGGACCGGGACAGGGCAGCATGGCTACACCTTC
j_call: TRBJ1-5; clone_size: .; v_call: TRBV5-1; d_call: TRBD1; cdr3_aa: CASSATGGDQPQHF; cdr3_nt: TGCGCCAGCAGCGCCACAGGGGGGGATCAGCCCCAGCATTTT
j_call: TRBJ2-7; clone_size: .; v_call: TRBV5-1; d_call: .; cdr3_aa: CASSSPLRDPSYEQYF; cdr3_nt: TGCGCCAGCAGCTCGCCTCTCCGGGATCCTTCCTACGAGCAGTACTTC
j_call: TRBJ1-5; clone_size: .; v_call: TRBV7-8; d_call: .; cdr3_aa: CASSLEGASNQPQHF; cdr3_nt: TGTGCCAGCAGCTTAGAAGGGGCGTCCAATCAGCCCCAGCATTTT
j_call: TRBJ2-7; clone_size: .; v_call: TRBV18; d_call: TRBD2; cdr3_aa: CASSPATSGTTIYEQYF; cdr3_nt: TGTGCCAGCTCACCGGCGACTAGCGGGACTACAATATACGAGCAGTACTTC
j_call: TRBJ2-7; clone_size: .; v_call: TRBV2; d_call: .; cdr3_aa: CASSAQRPLTDDREQYF; cdr3_nt: TGTGCCAGCAGTGCCCAGCGGCCGCTGACGGACGACCGGGAGCAGTACTTC
j_call: TRBJ2-1; clone_size: .; v_call: TRBV5-6; d_call: .; cdr3_aa: CASSLGTGNEQFF; cdr3_nt: TGTGCCAGCAGCTTGGGGACTGGGAATGAGCAGTTCTTC
j_call: TRBJ2-1; clone_size: .; v_call: TRBV6-6; d_call: TRBD2; cdr3_aa: CASSLAGEGPNEQFF; cdr3_nt: TGTGCCAGCAGCCTAGCGGGAGAGGGTCCCAATGAGCAGTTCTTC
j_call: TRBJ1-4; clone_size: .; v_call: TRBV7-9; d_call: TRBD1; cdr3_aa: CASSSTGSNEKLFF; cdr3_nt: TGTGCCAGCAGCTCGACAGGGAGTAATGAAAAACTGTTTTTT
j_call: TRBJ2-1; clone_size: .; v_call: TRBV6-5; d_call: TRBD2; cdr3_aa: CASSRTSGGYNEQFF; cdr3_nt: TGTGCCAGCAGTCGGACTAGCGGGGGATACAATGAGCAGTTCTTC
j_call: TRBJ2-4; clone_size: .; v_call: TRBV5-6; d_call: .; cdr3_aa: CASSFWAGRAKNIQYF; cdr3_nt: TGTGCCAGCAGCTTTTGGGCCGGTAGGGCCAAAAACATTCAGTACTTC
j_call: TRBJ2-5; clone_size: .; v_call: TRBV5-1; d_call: TRBD2; cdr3_aa: CASSPGLDQETQYF; cdr3_nt: TGCGCCAGCAGCCCAGGACTAGACCAAGAGACCCAGTACTTC